This TCR beta chain is drawn from a study of blood T cells in healthy people across ages. Study-wide results and limits: One million T cells yielded diversity estimates that were considered underestimates.

The CDR3 has 12 amino acids. Germline CDR1 and CDR2: SQVTM and ANQGSEA. With 6 bases removed from V and 5 bases from J, the gap between germline ends came to 13 bases. This clonotype was seen a few times. Its matching antigen is unknown. The second PCR ran roughly 6 to 12 cycles with a sample-barcoded 5' primer and J-beta primers. MiXCR, applied by TCRdb to the 5' RACE reads, yields one record per CDR3 protein. This sample has about 1,600,000 distinct CDR3 sequences, with around two fifths found just once. The chain has TRBV29-1 and TRBJ1-2, with D perhaps TRBD1 (5 bases). The receptor comes from a woman aged 18-35 years in good health. Sequencing input: blood. The CDR3 protein is CSVVLGLYGYTF. DNA of the CDR3: TGCAGCGTAGTACTGGGGCTTTATGGCTACACCTTC.